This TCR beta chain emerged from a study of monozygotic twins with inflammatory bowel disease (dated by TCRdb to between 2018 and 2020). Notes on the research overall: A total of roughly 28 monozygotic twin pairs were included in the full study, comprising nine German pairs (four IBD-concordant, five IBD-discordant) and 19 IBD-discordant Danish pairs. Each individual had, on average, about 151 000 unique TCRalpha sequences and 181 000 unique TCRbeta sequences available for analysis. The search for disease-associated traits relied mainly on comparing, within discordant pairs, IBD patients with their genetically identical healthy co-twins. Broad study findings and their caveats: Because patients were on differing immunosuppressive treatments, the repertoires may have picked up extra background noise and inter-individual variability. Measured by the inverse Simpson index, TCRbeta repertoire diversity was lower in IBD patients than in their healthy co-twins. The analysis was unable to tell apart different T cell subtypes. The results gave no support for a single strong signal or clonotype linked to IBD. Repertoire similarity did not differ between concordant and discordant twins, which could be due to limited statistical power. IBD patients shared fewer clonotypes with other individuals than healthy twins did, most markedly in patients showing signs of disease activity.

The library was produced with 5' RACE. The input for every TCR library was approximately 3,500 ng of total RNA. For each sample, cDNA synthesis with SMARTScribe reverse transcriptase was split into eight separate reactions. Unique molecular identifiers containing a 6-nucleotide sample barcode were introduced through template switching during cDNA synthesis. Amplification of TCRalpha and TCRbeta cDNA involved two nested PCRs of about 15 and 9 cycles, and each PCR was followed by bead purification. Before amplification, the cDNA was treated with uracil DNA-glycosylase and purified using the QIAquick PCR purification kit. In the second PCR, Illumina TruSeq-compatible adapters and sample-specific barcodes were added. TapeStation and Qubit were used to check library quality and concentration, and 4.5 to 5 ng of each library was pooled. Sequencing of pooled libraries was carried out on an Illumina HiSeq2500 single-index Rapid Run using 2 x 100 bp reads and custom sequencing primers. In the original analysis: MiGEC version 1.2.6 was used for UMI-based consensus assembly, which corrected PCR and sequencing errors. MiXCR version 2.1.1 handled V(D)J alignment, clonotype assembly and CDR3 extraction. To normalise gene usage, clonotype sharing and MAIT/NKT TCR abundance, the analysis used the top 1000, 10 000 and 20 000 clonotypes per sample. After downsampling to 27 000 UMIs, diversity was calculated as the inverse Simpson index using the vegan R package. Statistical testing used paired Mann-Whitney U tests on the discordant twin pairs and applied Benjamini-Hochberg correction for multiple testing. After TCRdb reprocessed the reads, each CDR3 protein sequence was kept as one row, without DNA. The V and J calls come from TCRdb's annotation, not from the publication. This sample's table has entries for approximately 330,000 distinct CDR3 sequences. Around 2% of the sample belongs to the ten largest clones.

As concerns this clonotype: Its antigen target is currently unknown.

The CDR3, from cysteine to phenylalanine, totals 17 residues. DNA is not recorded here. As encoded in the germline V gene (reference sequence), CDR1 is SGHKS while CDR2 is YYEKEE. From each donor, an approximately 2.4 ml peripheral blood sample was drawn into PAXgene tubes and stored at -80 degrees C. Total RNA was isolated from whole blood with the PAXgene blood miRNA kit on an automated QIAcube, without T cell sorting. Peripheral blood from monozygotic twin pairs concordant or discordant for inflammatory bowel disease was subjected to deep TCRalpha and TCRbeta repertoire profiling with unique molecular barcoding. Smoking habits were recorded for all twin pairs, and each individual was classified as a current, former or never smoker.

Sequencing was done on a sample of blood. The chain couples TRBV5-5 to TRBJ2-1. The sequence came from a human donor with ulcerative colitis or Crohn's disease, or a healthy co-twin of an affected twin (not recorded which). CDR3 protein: CASSLEASLSSYNEQFF.